Listed here are 7 T cell receptor beta chains from one sample, sequenced in a study of cytomegalovirus exposure and HLA in healthy donors. 60 Vbeta and 13 Jbeta primers were used in PCR. TCRdb's copy holds only in-frame clones and misses some; the assay was immunoSEQ multiplex PCR. This sample has about 150,000 clones; around 79% occur once, and the top ten carry approximately 3%. Sequences were obtained from PBMCs. The receptors were sampled from a middle-aged woman in good health and CMV-seronegative.

The chain couples TRBV4-2 to TRBJ1-2, with 8 bases lining up with TRBD1. The CDR3 extends over 14 amino acids. Germline trimming cut 1 base from V and 7 bases from J; bases unmatched to any gene: 5. Germline V gene lookup returns CDR1 LGHNA and CDR2 YNFKEQ. CDR3 DNA sequence: TGTGCCAGCAGCCAAGGGGGGACAGGAGCTGGCTACACCTTC. Its translation is CASSQGGTGAGYTF.

This rearrangement joins TRBV25-1 to TRBJ2-1, with a tentative D call TRBD1 (5 bases). Germline CDR1 and CDR2: MGHDK and SYGVNS. The length of the CDR3 is 14 residues. V was cut by 7 bases and J by 6 bases, with 16 bases left in between. The CDR3 nucleotides are TGTGCCAGCACCCCAGGGTCGGCGTTCAATGAGCAGTTCTTC. Protein sequence: CASTPGSAFNEQFF.

About this clone itself: Since a much larger clone is just one base distant, this may be a read error. The chain uses TRBV7-9 and TRBJ2-2; 7 bases line up with TRBD1. Trimming took 5 bases from V and 4 from J; bases not matched to a gene: 1. CDR1 is SEHNR and CDR2 is FQNEAQ in the germline V gene (reference sequence). The length of the CDR3 is 13 residues. Here the CDR3 DNA reads TGTGCCAGCAGCCGGGACAGCACCGGGGAGCTGTTTTTT. This codes for CASSRDSTGELFF.

This clone was seen more than once but under ten times. The gene calls are TRBV2 and TRBJ2-3; TRBD2 matches 8 bases. The germline gives CDR1 SNHLY, CDR2 FYNNEI. Trimming removed 10 bases from V and 9 bases from J; junction bases left unmatched: 12. CDR3 length: 13 residues. The chain's CDR3 is CAMARGGLKTQYF. The DNA for the CDR3 is TGTGCCATGGCCCGGGGGGGGCTGAAAACGCAGTATTTT.

The CDR3 loop reads CASSLKAGNTEAFF. CDR3 sequence (DNA): TGCGCCAGCAGCTTGAAGGCAGGAAACACTGAAGCTTTCTTT. V is TRBV5-1 and J is TRBJ1-1; D gene unclear. Germline values: CDR1 SGHRS, CDR2 YFSETQ. V lost 1 base to trimming and J lost 2 bases, with 9 bases between them. The CDR3 spans 14 residues. Combining the CDR3 with reference TRBV5-1 and TRBJ1-1 gives the whole variable domain KAGVTQTPRYLIKTRGQQVTLSCSPISGHRSVSWYQQTPGQGLQFLFEYFSETQRNKGNFPGRFSGRQFSNSRSEMNVSTLELGDSALYLCASSLKAGNTEAFFGQGTRLTVV.

This clone occurred a few times. The rearrangement joins TRBV5-1 to TRBJ2-7; 7 positions agree with TRBD1. CDR1 SGHRS and CDR2 YFSETQ come from the germline V gene. The CDR3 sequence is 14 residues long. V lost 3 bases to trimming and J lost 2 bases; unmatched junction nucleotides: 5. CDR3 sequence (DNA): TGCGCCAGCAGCTCCGGGACAGTCACCTACGAGCAGTACTTC. This encodes CASSSGTVTYEQYF. Variable domain in full (rest from reference TRBV5-1 and TRBJ2-7): KAGVTQTPRYLIKTRGQQVTLSCSPISGHRSVSWYQQTPGQGLQFLFEYFSETQRNKGNFPGRFSGRQFSNSRSEMNVSTLELGDSALYLCASSSGTVTYEQYFGPGTRLTVT.

This rearrangement joins TRBV7-8 to TRBJ2-2, with 7 bases that match TRBD2. J gave up 6 bases and V 3 bases, and 10 bases lay outside the gene matches. This CDR3 is built from 16 residues. Germline V CDR1 and CDR2: SGHVS, FQNEAQ. DNA of the CDR3: TGTGCCAGCAGCTTTTCCCCCCCGGGGAGGGCCGGGGAGCTGTTTTTT. This encodes CASSFSPPGRAGELFF.